Below are 28 T cell receptor beta chains sequenced from a single sample in a study of blood T cell repertoires in COVID-19. Data came from immunoSEQ multiplex PCR; TCRdb stores just in-frame clones and leaves some out. The table shows about 240,000 clones, with approximately 87% occurring only once. The sample comprised peripheral blood. The source is a man in his 60s with acute or convalescent COVID-19.

The V gene is TRBV6-2 or TRBV6-3, the J gene TRBJ1-2; tentatively, D is TRBD1 (6 bases). Trimming shortened V by 5 bases and J by 2 bases, and 21 bases separated the two germline ends. Germline CDR1 MNHEY, CDR2 SVGEGT. CDR3 length: 17 residues. The DNA of the CDR3 is TGTGCCAGCAGTCGGAGGGGGGGAACCCTCCCGAACTATGGCTACACCTTC. As protein: CASSRRGGTLPNYGYTF.

This clone turned up a few times. CDR3 sequence reads: CASSLANSPLHF. In DNA, the CDR3 is TGTGCCAGCAGCTTGGCAAATTCACCCCTCCACTTT. This rearrangement joins TRBV5-4 to TRBJ1-6; D remains unclear. The length of the CDR3 is 12 residues. Trimming shortened V by 0 bases and J by 7 bases, and 2 bases separated the two germline ends. Germline CDR1 reads SGHNT; CDR2 reads YYREEE (reference sequence).

The J gene is TRBJ2-2, the V gene TRBV4-3; the match to TRBD2 covers 10 bases. CDR3 length equals 17 residues. V dropped 4 bases and J dropped 6; count of bases not matched to a gene: 11. CDR1 is LGHNA, CDR2 YSLEER, per germline. CDR3: CASSPGRLAGVAGELFF. DNA for the CDR3: TGCGCCAGCAGCCCCGGGCGGCTAGCGGGAGTGGCCGGGGAGCTGTTTTTT.

This chain uses TRBV7-2 with TRBJ2-1, with TRBD2 identical over 10 bases. CDR3 length equals 15 residues. Germline values: CDR1 SGHTA, CDR2 FQGNSA. V lost 0 bases to trimming and J lost 4 bases; unmatched junction nucleotides: 0. The CDR3 loop is CASSLASGRYNEQFF. DNA for the CDR3: TGTGCCAGCAGCTTAGCTAGCGGGAGGTACAATGAGCAGTTCTTC.

The V call is TRBV10-3, the J call TRBJ2-5; 12 positions agree with TRBD2. From germline, CDR1 is ENHRY and CDR2 SYGVKD. CDR3 length: 17 residues. The junction had 8 bases not matched to a gene; V was cut back by 2 bases and J by 4 bases. The DNA of the CDR3 is TGTGCCATCAGTGAGCTAGCGGGAGGGCCGGGCGGAGAGACCCAGTACTTC. Translation: CAISELAGGPGGETQYF.

Comment on this clone: Other DNA sequences in the sample encode the same CDR3. The CDR3 region is CASSLNRGRSGELFF. CDR3 in DNA: TGTGCCAGCAGTTTAAACAGGGGGCGTTCCGGGGAGCTGTTTTTT. This rearrangement joins TRBV28 to TRBJ2-2; 9 positions match TRBD1. CDR1 is MDHEN and CDR2 is SYDVKM in the germline V gene. J gave up 6 bases and V 2 bases, and 4 bases lay outside the gene matches. This CDR3 contains 15 residues.

The V and J genes are TRBV5-1 and TRBJ2-7; D might be TRBD1 (5 bases). The germline V gene has CDR1 SGHRS and CDR2 YFSETQ. The CDR3 runs 15 residues. The ends were cut back, 0 bases at V and 0 bases at J, with 10 bases in the middle. The CDR3 DNA reads as TGCGCCAGCAGCTTGGGGCAGGGAATCTCCTACGAGCAGTACTTC. Translated: CASSLGQGISYEQYF. Together with reference TRBV5-1 and TRBJ2-7, the CDR3 gives the full variable domain: KAGVTQTPRYLIKTRGQQVTLSCSPISGHRSVSWYQQTPGQGLQFLFEYFSETQRNKGNFPGRFSGRQFSNSRSEMNVSTLELGDSALYLCASSLGQGISYEQYFGPGTRLTVT.

The chain employs TRBV7-3 and TRBJ2-1; D is unclear. V was cut by 4 bases and J by 9 bases, with 10 bases left in between. The CDR3 spans 12 residues. Germline-derived CDR1 and CDR2 are SGHTA and FQGTGA. CDR3 bases: TGTGCCAGCAGCTCGCCTCCAGGTGAGCAGTTCTTC. It specifies CASSSPPGEQFF.

The rearrangement links TRBV28 to TRBJ1-2, with 11 nucleotides matching TRBD1. Germline CDR1 reads MDHEN; CDR2 reads SYDVKM. V shed 10 bases, J shed 4 bases, and the junction held 5 bases outside the gene matches. The CDR3 runs to 13 residues. The CDR3 bases are TGTGCCACCCGGACAGGGGGCTTCTATGGCTACACCTTC. This gives the protein CATRTGGFYGYTF.

V usage is TRBV9 and J usage is TRBJ2-6, with D unclear. Germline-derived CDR1 and CDR2 are SGDLS and YYNGEE. V was pared by 2 bases and J by 3 bases, with 6 bases between. CDR3 length equals 14 residues. In nucleotides, the CDR3 is TGTGCCAGCAGCGTTTCCCTTGGGGCCAACGTCCTGACTTTC. Translation gives CASSVSLGANVLTF.

This clone came up a few times. The rearrangement links TRBV11-2 to TRBJ1-2; 9 bases map to TRBD1. Trimming at V came to 1 base and at J to 4 bases, leaving 10 bases not matched to a gene. From germline, CDR1 is SGHAT and CDR2 FQNNGV. This CDR3 comprises 17 residues. CDR3 region: CASSLAGQGRWSYGYTF. DNA of the CDR3: TGTGCCAGCAGCTTAGCCGGACAGGGGCGATGGAGCTATGGCTACACCTTC. The full variable domain, with the rest looked up from reference TRBV11-2 and TRBJ1-2, is EAGVAQSPRYKIIEKRQSVAFWCNPISGHATLYWYQQILGQGPKLLIQFQNNGVVDDSQLPKDRFSAERLKGVDSTLKIQPAKLEDSAVYLCASSLAGQGRWSYGYTFGSGTRLTVV.

The chain joins TRBV5-1 to TRBJ1-1; D ambiguous. The CDR3 has 15 amino acids. Trimming stripped 4 bases from V and 5 bases from J, with 18 bases between. Germline V gene sequence: CDR1 SGHRS, CDR2 YFSETQ. Here the CDR3 reads CASSTERRAGTEAFF. The CDR3 DNA sequence: TGCGCCAGCAGCACTGAACGTAGGGCGGGAACTGAAGCTTTCTTT.

The CDR3 nucleotides are TGTGCCAGCAGTGAATACACCTCACAGGGGAGCGGCTACACCTTC. Protein product: CASSEYTSQGSGYTF. The rearrangement uses TRBV25-1 and TRBJ1-2; TRBD1 matches 7 bases. The trim removed 0 bases at V and 8 bases at J, leaving 9 bases unmatched. The CDR3 length is 15 residues. Germline V lookup: CDR1 MGHDK, CDR2 SYGVNS.

The chain carries TRBV12-5 and TRBJ1-1; 7 bases line up with TRBD1. The V gene's germline CDR1 is LGHNT and CDR2 FRNRAP. The trim removed 2 bases at V and 3 bases at J, leaving 6 bases unmatched. The CDR3 has 15 residues. The CDR3 nucleotides read TGTGCTAGTGGTTTGCCCTCGACAGGGTACACTGAAGCTTTCTTT. It codes for CASGLPSTGYTEAFF.

V gene TRBV29-1 combines with J gene TRBJ2-1; D is perhaps TRBD2 (6 bases). Germline CDR1 and CDR2: SQVTM and ANQGSEA. The CDR3 extends over 13 amino acids. V was pared by 8 bases and J by 9 bases, with 20 bases between. CDR3 bases: TGCAGCACCTCAAGCGGAGGGGAGACTGAGCAGTTCTTC. Translation: CSTSSGGETEQFF.

The chain links TRBV3-1 (or the pseudogene TRBV3-2) to TRBJ2-1, with no clear D. CDR3 length: 15 residues. Germline V gene data show CDR1 as LGHDT and CDR2 as YNNKEL (reference sequence). V was pared by 4 bases and J by 9 bases, with 19 bases between. The CDR3 sequence is CASSPQWAGLGEQFF. The CDR3 bases are TGTGCCAGCAGCCCCCAGTGGGCTGGGTTGGGTGAGCAGTTCTTC.

The rearrangement joins TRBV3-1 (or the pseudogene TRBV3-2) to TRBJ2-3, with TRBD2 as a possible D gene (6 bases). The V gene lost 4 bases and the J gene lost 1 base, with 15 bases spanning the gap. The germline gives CDR1 LGHDT, CDR2 YNNKEL (reference sequence). This CDR3 region has 16 residues. The CDR3 reads CASSLFSSDGTDTQYF. In DNA, the CDR3 is TGTGCCAGCAGCCTCTTTTCTAGCGACGGCACAGATACGCAGTATTTT.

V and J are TRBV6-2 or TRBV6-3 and TRBJ2-3, with TRBD2 matching 7 bases. V lost 2 bases to trimming and J lost 2 bases; unmatched junction nucleotides: 1. From germline, CDR1 is MNHEY and CDR2 SVGEGT. CDR3 length: 14 residues. In DNA form, the CDR3 reads TGTGCCAGCAGTTACAAGCGGGACACAGATACGCAGTATTTT. Protein sequence: CASSYKRDTDTQYF.

V is TRBV11-2 and J is TRBJ1-4, with D tentatively TRBD1 (5 bases). V lost 5 bases to trimming and J lost 8 bases, with 12 bases between them. There are 13 residues in the CDR3. Germline V gene lookup returns CDR1 SGHAT and CDR2 FQNNGV. The CDR3 region has the DNA TGTGCCAGCAGCACCGATCAGGGAGAAAAACTGTTTTTT. Translation: CASSTDQGEKLFF.

This rearrangement joins TRBV27 to TRBJ2-3; 9 bases are shared with TRBD2. Trimming cost V 8 bases and J 0 bases; bases outside gene matches: 9. Germline V gene lookup returns CDR1 MNHEY and CDR2 SMNVEV (reference sequence). There are 16 residues in the CDR3. The CDR3 DNA reads as TGTGCCAGCCGTAAAGCGGGAGGTGCTAGCACAGATACGCAGTATTTT. Translation: CASRKAGGASTDTQYF.

The V call is TRBV6-2 or TRBV6-3, the J call TRBJ2-7; TRBD1 might be the D (6 bases). This CDR3 region has 16 residues. CDR1 MNHEY and CDR2 SVGEGT come from the germline V gene. V was trimmed by 5 bases and J by 2 bases, leaving 19 bases between them. The CDR3 here is CASSHLGTYWPYEQYF. CDR3 DNA sequence: TGTGCCAGCAGTCACCTGGGGACATATTGGCCCTACGAGCAGTACTTC.

This chain links TRBV25-1 with TRBJ1-1; D is uncertain. CDR1 and CDR2 (germline): MGHDK, SYGVNS. The V end was cut by 8 bases, the J end by 6 bases, with 13 bases between. The CDR3 consists of 12 residues. CDR3 loop: CASSVGSAEAFF. The CDR3 DNA reads TGTGCCAGCTCCGTAGGGAGCGCTGAAGCTTTCTTT.

The chain joins TRBV6-6 to TRBJ2-5; 13 bases fit TRBD2. The ends lost 5 bases at V and 3 bases at J; junction bases unmatched: 9. CDR1 is MNHNY and CDR2 is SVGAGI in the germline V gene (reference sequence). CDR3 size: 17 residues. DNA of the CDR3: TGTGCCAGCAGTCTCGGGACTAGCGGGACTAAAGAAGAGACCCAGTACTTC. This translates into CASSLGTSGTKEETQYF.

In this sample, this clone turned up a few times. The rearrangement uses TRBV4-3 and TRBJ1-1; D gene unclear. From germline, CDR1 is LGHNA and CDR2 YSLEER. The CDR3 extends over 14 amino acids. Trimming took off 1 base at V and 6 bases at J, with 12 bases between the two ends. Here the CDR3 reads CASSQGVGSAEAFF. DNA of the CDR3: TGCGCCAGCAGCCAAGGGGTAGGTAGCGCTGAAGCTTTCTTT.

The V and J genes are TRBV3-1 (or the pseudogene TRBV3-2) and TRBJ1-2; 10 bases fit TRBD1. There are 16 residues in the CDR3. The junction had 9 bases not matched to a gene; V was cut back by 0 bases and J by 8 bases. The V gene's germline CDR1 is LGHDT and CDR2 YNNKEL (reference sequence). DNA for the CDR3: TGTGCCAGCAGCCAAGATACGGGACAGGGGTTTCGAGGCTACACCTTC. Its protein product is CASSQDTGQGFRGYTF.

This clone was recorded a few times. The rearrangement links TRBV25-1 to TRBJ2-7; 8 bases are a match to TRBD1. The V gene end was trimmed by 4 bases and the J gene end by 12 bases; junction bases not matched to a gene: 11. The CDR3 is 13 amino acids. CDR1 is MGHDK and CDR2 is SYGVNS in the germline V gene. In nucleotides, the CDR3 is TGTGCCAGCAGTGGCACCGGACAGGGACCCACGTACTTC. It encodes CASSGTGQGPTYF.

This clone was counted a few times. The rearrangement links TRBV13 to TRBJ2-7, with TRBD1 matching over 10 bases. J lost 12 bases, V lost 5 bases, and 7 bases had no gene match. This CDR3 is built from 12 residues. Germline V gene data show CDR1 as PRHDT and CDR2 as FYEKMQ (reference sequence). The CDR3 spells CASSQDRGNVYF. The CDR3 nucleotides read TGTGCCAGCAGCCAGGACAGGGGGAACGTGTACTTC.

The chain joins TRBV6-1 to TRBJ1-2; TRBD1 might be the D (5 bases). With 8 bases removed from V and 4 bases from J, the gap between germline ends came to 8 bases. The CDR3 runs 11 residues. Germline-derived CDR1 and CDR2 are MNHNS and SASEGT. The CDR3 region has the DNA TGTGCCAGCCAAGGGGCCTATGGCTACACCTTC. It encodes CASQGAYGYTF.